This T cell receptor beta chain stems from a study of T cell repertoires in cytomegalovirus infection. About the study: It was recently identified HLA-C-restricted and well-studied HLA-B-restricted CMV epitopes that the study used. The public TCR beta signatures pointed to both CMV infection and matching HLA type.

Whole-study results and caveats: Dominant in the ex vivo response were TCR beta clonotypes restricted by HLA-C and specific for CMV. Adding up the frequency of public TCR beta families identified people who carried CMV plus the relevant HLA.

Worth noting for this clonotype: Its antigen is undetermined.

TCRdb analysed the reads with MiXCR anew, one entry per CDR3 protein. The data hold approximately 730,000 distinct CDR3 sequences, with around 31% observed a single time. Germline values: CDR1 SGHTA, CDR2 FQGNSA. With V trimmed by 5 bases and J by 5 bases, 8 bases remained unmatched. The CDR3 has 14 amino acids. This sequence joins TRBV7-2 and TRBJ1-1; 7 nucleotides agree with TRBD1. This material consisted of cultured PBMCs, taken from culture after CMV antigen stimulation. The clonotype originates from a human donor in good health (CMV status not recorded). Some clones in this sample may be carry-over from other donors' samples. DNA of the CDR3: TGTGCCAGCAGCGCCTCACAGGGGTGGACTGAAGCTTTCTTT. Its translation is CASSASQGWTEAFF.